One and the same sample provided the 3 T cell receptor beta chains below, sequenced in a study of T cell repertoires in cytomegalovirus infection (dated by TCRdb to between 2018 and 2021). Sequencing instrument: Illumina HiSeq 1500. TCRdb's own reprocessing of the public reads used fastp at Q25 and MiXCR and kept productive beta chains. Every entry covers one CDR3 protein and lists the most common genes and DNA from its rows. The sample yields around 740,000 distinct CDR3 sequences; less than 40% were counted once. In total, the top ten clones hold about 2.8% of the sample. Source material: PBMCs. Receptors originate from a human donor in good health (CMV status not recorded). Some clones in this sample may be carry-over from other donors' samples.

This chain links TRBV6-5 with TRBJ1-4; 10 positions match TRBD1. With 5 bases clipped from V and 5 bases from J, the junction kept 8 bases outside the gene matches. Germline CDR1 is MNHEY and CDR2 is SVGAGI. The CDR3 sequence is 16 residues long. This chain's CDR3 is CASSAWGGQGNEKLFF. The CDR3 nucleotides are TGTGCCAGCAGTGCCTGGGGGGGACAGGGGAATGAAAAACTGTTTTTT.

This clonotype was seen only a few times. V is TRBV12-3 or TRBV12-4 and J is TRBJ2-3, with a weak D call TRBD2 (5 bases). The CDR3 runs 16 residues. The ends were cut back, 1 base at V and 0 bases at J, with 11 bases in the middle. The CDR3 is CASSLGTLSSTDTQYF. The DNA of the CDR3 is TGTGCCAGCAGTTTAGGGACTTTATCCAGCACAGATACGCAGTATTTT.

The table lists this clonotype with many counts. The chain employs TRBV6-1 and TRBJ1-5, with unresolved D. Per germline, CDR1 MNHNS and CDR2 SASEGT. V was pared by 0 bases and J by 3 bases, with 3 bases between. CDR3 length: 13 amino acids. The CDR3 region has the DNA TGTGCCAGCAGTGAAGCCCCCAATCAGCCCCAGCATTTT. Translation: CASSEAPNQPQHF.